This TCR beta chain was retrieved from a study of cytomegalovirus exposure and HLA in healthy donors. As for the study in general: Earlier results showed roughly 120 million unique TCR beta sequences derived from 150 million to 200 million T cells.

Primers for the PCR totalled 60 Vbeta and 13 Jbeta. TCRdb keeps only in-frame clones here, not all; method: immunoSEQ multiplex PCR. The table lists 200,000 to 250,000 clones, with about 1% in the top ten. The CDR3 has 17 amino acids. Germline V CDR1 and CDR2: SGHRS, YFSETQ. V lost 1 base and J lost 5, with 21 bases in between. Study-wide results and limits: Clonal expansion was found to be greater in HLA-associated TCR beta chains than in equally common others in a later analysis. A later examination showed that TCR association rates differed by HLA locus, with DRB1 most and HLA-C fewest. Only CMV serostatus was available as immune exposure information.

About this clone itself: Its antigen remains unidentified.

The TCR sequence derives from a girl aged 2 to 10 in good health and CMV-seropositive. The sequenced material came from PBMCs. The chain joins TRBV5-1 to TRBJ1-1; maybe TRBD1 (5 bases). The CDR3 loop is CASSLREGRAGDTEAFF. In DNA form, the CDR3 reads TGCGCCAGCAGCTTGAGGGAGGGGAGGGCCGGGGATACTGAAGCTTTCTTT.